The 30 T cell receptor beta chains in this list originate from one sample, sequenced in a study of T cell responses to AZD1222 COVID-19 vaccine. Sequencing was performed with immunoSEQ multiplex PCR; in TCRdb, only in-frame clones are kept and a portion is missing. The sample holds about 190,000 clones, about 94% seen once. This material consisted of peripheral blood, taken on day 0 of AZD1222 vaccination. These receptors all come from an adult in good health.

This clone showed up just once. Here the CDR3 DNA reads TGTGCCAGCAGGGGACAGGGAATAGTCGAGCAGTACTTC. It translates to CASRGQGIVEQYF. The chain joins TRBV6-5 to TRBJ2-7, with 9 bases matching TRBD1. Germline V gene sequence: CDR1 MNHEY, CDR2 SVGAGI. The CDR3 consists of 13 residues. The J segment lost 6 bases and the V segment lost 6 bases, leaving 6 bases of the junction unmatched.

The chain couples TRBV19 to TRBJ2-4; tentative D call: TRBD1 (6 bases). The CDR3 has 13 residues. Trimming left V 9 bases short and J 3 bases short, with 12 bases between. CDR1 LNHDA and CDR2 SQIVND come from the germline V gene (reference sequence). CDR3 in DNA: TGTGCCAGCCCGGGACATCACAAAAACATTCAGTACTTC. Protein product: CASPGHHKNIQYF.

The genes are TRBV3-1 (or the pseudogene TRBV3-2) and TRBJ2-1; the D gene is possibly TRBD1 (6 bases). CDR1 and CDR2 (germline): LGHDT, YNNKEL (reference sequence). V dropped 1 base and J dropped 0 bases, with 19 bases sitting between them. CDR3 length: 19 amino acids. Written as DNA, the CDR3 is TGTGCCAGCAGCCAAGCAACACAGGGTTGTCACGGCTCCTACAATGAGCAGTTCTTC. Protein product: CASSQATQGCHGSYNEQFF.

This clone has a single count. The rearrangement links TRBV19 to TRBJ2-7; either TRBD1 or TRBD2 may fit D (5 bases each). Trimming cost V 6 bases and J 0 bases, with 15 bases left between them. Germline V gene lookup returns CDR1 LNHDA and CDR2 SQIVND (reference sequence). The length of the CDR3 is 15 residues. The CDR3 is CASSPMGESSYEQYF. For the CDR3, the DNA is TGTGCCAGTAGCCCTATGGGGGAGAGCTCCTACGAGCAGTACTTC.

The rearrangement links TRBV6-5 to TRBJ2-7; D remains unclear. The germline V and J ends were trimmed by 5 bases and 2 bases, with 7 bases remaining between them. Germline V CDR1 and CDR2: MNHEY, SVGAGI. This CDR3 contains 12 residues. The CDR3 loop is CASSRSTYEQYF. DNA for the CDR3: TGTGCCAGCAGTCGCTCCACCTACGAGCAGTACTTC.

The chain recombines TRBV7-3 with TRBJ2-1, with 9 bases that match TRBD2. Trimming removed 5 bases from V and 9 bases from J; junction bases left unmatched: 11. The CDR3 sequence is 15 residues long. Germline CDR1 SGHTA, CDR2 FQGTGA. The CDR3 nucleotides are TGTGCCAGCAGCCTGGCCAGCGGGAGGTTAGGTGAGCAGTTCTTC. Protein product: CASSLASGRLGEQFF.

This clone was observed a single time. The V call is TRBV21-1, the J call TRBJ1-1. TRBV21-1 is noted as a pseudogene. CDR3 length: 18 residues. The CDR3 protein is CASSKVWGARPVNTEAFF. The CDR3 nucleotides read TGTGCCAGCAGCAAAGTATGGGGGGCGAGGCCCGTGAACACTGAAGCTTTCTTT.

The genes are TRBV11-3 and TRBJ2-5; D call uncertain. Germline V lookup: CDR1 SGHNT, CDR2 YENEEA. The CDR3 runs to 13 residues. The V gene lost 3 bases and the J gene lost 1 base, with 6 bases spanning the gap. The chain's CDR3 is CASSFSSQETQYF. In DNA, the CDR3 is TGTGCCAGCAGCTTTAGCAGCCAAGAGACCCAGTACTTC.

Here the CDR3 reads CASSQPGRPKETQYF. In DNA form, the CDR3 reads TGTGCCAGCAGCCAACCGGGACGGCCAAAAGAGACCCAGTACTTC. The V and J genes are TRBV14 and TRBJ2-5; either TRBD1 or TRBD2 may fit D (5 bases each). V lost 2 bases to trimming and J lost 3 bases, with 13 bases between them. The CDR3 runs to 15 residues. CDR1 and CDR2 from the germline V gene are SGHDN and FVKESK.

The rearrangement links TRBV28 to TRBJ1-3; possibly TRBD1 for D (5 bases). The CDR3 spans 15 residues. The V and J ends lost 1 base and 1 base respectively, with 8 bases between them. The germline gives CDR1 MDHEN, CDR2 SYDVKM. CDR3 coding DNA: TGTGCCAGCAGTTTATATGGGGGGTCTGGAAACACCATATATTTT. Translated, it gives CASSLYGGSGNTIYF.

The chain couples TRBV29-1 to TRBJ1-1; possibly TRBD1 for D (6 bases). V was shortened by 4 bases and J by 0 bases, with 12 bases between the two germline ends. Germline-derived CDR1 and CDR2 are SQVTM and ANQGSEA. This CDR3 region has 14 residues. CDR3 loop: CSVGQGPMNTEAFF. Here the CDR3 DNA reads TGCAGCGTTGGCCAGGGGCCCATGAACACTGAAGCTTTCTTT.

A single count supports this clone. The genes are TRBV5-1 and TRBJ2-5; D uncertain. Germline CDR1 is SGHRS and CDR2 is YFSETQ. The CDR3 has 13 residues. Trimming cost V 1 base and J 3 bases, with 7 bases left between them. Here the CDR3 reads CASSLTTEETQYF. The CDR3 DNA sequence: TGCGCCAGCAGCTTGACTACAGAAGAGACCCAGTACTTC.

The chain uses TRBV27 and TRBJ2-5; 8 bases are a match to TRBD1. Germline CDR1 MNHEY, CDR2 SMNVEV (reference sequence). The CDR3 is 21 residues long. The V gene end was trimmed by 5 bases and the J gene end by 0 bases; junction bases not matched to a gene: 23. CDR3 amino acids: CASSRVTGTGLTTKYQETQYF. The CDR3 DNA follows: TGTGCCAGCAGTCGGGTAACCGGGACAGGTCTTACCACAAAGTACCAAGAGACCCAGTACTTC.

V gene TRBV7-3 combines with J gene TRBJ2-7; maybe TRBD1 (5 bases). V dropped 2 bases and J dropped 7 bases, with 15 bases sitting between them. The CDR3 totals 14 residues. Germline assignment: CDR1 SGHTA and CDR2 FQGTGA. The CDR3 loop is CASSLGPREGEQYF. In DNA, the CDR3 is TGTGCCAGCAGCTTAGGGCCCAGGGAAGGAGAGCAGTACTTC.

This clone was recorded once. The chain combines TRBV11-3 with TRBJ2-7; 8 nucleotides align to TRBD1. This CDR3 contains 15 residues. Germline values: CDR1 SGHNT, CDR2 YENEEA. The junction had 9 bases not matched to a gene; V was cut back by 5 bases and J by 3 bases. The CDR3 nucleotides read TGTGCCAGCAGCCCGACGGACAGGGATTGCTACGAGCAGTACTTC. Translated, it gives CASSPTDRDCYEQYF.

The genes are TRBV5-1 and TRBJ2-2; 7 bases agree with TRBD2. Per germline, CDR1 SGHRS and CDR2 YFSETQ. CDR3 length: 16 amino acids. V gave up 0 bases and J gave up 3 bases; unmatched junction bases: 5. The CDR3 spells CASSLEGGPDTGELFF. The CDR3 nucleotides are TGCGCCAGCAGCTTGGAGGGAGGGCCCGACACCGGGGAGCTGTTTTTT.

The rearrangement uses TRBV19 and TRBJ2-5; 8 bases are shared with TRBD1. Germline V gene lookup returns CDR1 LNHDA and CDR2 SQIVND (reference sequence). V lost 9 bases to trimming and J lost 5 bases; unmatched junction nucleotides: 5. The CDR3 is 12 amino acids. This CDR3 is CASRRTGETQYF. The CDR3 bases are TGTGCCAGCCGAAGGACAGGGGAGACCCAGTACTTC.

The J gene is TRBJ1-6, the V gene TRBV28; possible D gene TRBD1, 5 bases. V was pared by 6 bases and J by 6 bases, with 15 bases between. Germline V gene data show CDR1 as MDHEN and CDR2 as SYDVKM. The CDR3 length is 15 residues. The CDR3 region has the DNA TGTGCCAGCAGGGATTCCGGACACCTTAATTCACCCCTCCACTTT. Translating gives CASRDSGHLNSPLHF.

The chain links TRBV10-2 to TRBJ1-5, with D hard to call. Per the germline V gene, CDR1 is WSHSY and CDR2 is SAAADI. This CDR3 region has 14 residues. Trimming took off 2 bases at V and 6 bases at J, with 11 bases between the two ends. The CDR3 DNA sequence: TGCGCCAGCAGTGAGGCCTACAAGGTTCAGCCCCAGCATTTT. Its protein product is CASSEAYKVQPQHF.

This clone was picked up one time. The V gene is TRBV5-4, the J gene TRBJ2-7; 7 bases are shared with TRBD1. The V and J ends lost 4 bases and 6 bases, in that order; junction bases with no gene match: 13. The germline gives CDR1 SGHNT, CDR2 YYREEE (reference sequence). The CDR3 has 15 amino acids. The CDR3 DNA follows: TGTGCCAGCAGCGCCTGGAGAACAGGGGATCCCGAGCAGTACTTC. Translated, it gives CASSAWRTGDPEQYF.

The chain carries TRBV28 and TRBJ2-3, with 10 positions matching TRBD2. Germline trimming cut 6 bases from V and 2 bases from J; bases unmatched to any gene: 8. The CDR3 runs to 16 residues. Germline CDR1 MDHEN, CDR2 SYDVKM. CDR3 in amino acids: CASSRRTSGVTDTQYF. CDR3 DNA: TGTGCCAGCAGCCGCAGGACTAGCGGCGTCACAGATACGCAGTATTTT. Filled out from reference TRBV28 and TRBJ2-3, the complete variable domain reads DVKVTQSSRYLVKRTGEKVFLECVQDMDHENMFWYRQDPGLGLRLIYFSYDVKMKEKGDIPEGYSVSREKKERFSLILESASTNQTSMYLCASSRRTSGVTDTQYFGPGTRLTVL.

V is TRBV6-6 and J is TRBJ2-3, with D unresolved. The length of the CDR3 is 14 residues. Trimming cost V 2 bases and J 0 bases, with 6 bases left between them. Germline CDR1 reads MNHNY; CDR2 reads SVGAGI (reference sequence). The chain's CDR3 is CASSYVESTDTQYF. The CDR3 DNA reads TGTGCCAGCAGTTACGTAGAGAGCACAGATACGCAGTATTTT.

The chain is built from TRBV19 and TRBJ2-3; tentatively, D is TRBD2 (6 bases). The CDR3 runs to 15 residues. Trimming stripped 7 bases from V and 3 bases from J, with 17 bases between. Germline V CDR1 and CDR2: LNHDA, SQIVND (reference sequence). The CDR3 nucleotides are TGTGCCAGTATCCGAGAGTGGCGGGGAACAGATACGCAGTATTTT. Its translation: CASIREWRGTDTQYF. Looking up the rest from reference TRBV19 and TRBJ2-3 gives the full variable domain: DGGITQSPKYLFRKEGQNVTLSCEQNLNHDAMYWYRQDPGQGLRLIYYSQIVNDFQKGDIAEGYSVSREKKESFPLTVTSAQKNPTAFYLCASIREWRGTDTQYFGPGTRLTVL.

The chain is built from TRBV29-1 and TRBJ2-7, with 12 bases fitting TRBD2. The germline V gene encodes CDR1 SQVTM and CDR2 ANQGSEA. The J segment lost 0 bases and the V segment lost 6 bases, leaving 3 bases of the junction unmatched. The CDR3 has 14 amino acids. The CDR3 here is CSVLGLAGSYEQYF. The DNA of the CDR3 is TGCAGCGTCCTGGGACTAGCGGGCTCCTACGAGCAGTACTTC.

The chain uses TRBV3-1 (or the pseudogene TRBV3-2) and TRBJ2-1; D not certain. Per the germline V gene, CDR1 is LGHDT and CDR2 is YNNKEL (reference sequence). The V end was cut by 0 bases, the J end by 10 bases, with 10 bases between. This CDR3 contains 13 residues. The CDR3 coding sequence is TGTGCCAGCAGCCAAGATCCGATCCTGGAGCAGTTCTTC. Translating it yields CASSQDPILEQFF.

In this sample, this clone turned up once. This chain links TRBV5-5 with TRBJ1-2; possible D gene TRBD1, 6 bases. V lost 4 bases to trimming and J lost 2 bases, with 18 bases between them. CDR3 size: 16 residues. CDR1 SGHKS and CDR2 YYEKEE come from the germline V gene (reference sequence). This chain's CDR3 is CASSDLEGQGNYGYTF. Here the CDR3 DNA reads TGTGCCAGCAGCGACCTAGAGGGACAAGGAAACTATGGCTACACCTTC. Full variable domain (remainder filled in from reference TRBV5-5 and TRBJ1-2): DAGVTQSPTHLIKTRGQQVTLRCSPISGHKSVSWYQQVLGQGPQFIFQYYEKEERGRGNFPDRFSARQFPNYSSELNVNALLLGDSALYLCASSDLEGQGNYGYTFGSGTRLTVV.

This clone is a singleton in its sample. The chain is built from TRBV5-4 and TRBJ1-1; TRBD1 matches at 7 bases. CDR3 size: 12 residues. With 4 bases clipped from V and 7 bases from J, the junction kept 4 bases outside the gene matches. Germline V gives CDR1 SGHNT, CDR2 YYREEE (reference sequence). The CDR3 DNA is TGTGCCAGCAGCGACAGGGTTAGTGAAGCTTTCTTT. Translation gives CASSDRVSEAFF.

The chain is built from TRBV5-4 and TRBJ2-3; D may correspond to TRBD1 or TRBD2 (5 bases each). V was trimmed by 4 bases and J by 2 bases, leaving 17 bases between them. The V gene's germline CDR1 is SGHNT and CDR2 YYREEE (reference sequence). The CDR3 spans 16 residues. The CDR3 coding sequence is TGTGCCAGCAGCCCGGCGGTGGGGGAGTACACAGATACGCAGTATTTT. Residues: CASSPAVGEYTDTQYF.

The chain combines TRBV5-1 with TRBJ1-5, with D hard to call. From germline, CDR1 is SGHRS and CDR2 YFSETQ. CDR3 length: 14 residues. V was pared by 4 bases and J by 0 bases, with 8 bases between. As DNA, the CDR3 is TGCGCCAGCAGCAGAGACGGTAGCAATCAGCCCCAGCATTTT. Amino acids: CASSRDGSNQPQHF.

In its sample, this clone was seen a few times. CDR3 bases: TGTGCCACCAGTGACCTGACTAGCGGGAGGTACAATGAGCAGTTCTTC. Protein sequence: CATSDLTSGRYNEQFF. The chain is built from TRBV24-1 and TRBJ2-1; 13 positions match TRBD2. Germline CDR1 and CDR2: KGHDR and SFDVKD. The CDR3 length is 16 residues. J gave up 4 bases and V 4 bases, and 3 bases lay outside the gene matches.